Presented here are 29 T cell receptor beta chains from one specimen sequenced in a study of shared clonotypes between healthy human individuals. Generated by immunoSEQ multiplex PCR, the TCRdb table keeps only in-frame clones and is missing some. Of just over 2,000,000 clones in the sample, roughly 95% were seen once. Material: naive CD4+ T cells sorted from blood. Indicated subset: CD45RA+ positively selected. These receptor sequences come from a young man in good health.

A single count supports this clone. V is TRBV7-8 and J is TRBJ1-1; possible D gene TRBD1, 6 bases. The V gene lost 6 bases and the J gene lost 1 base, with 9 bases spanning the gap. This CDR3 region has 13 residues. Germline V gives CDR1 SGHVS, CDR2 FQNEAQ. CDR3 residues: CASRRGQNTEAFF. In nucleotides, the CDR3 is TGTGCCAGCAGACGGGGACAGAACACTGAAGCTTTCTTT. Variable domain in full (rest from reference TRBV7-8 and TRBJ1-1): GAGVSQSPRYKVAKRGQDVALRCDPISGHVSLFWYQQALGQGPEFLTYFQNEAQLDKSGLPSDRFFAERPEGSVSTLKIQRTQQEDSAVYLCASRRGQNTEAFFGQGTRLTVV.

The chain joins TRBV5-6 to TRBJ2-7, with TRBD2 as a possible D gene (6 bases). Trimming took off 4 bases at V and 7 bases at J, with 21 bases between the two ends. Germline CDR1 SGHDT, CDR2 YYEEEE. The length of the CDR3 is 15 residues. The CDR3 DNA sequence: TGTGCCAGCAGCCCAGGACTACCCGTGAACGGGGAGCAGTACTTC. Translating it yields CASSPGLPVNGEQYF.

The chain is built from TRBV15 and TRBJ2-7, with TRBD2 identical over 9 bases. CDR1 LNHNV and CDR2 YYDKDF come from the germline V gene (reference sequence). V lost 6 bases to trimming and J lost 3 bases; unmatched junction nucleotides: 3. CDR3 length: 13 amino acids. The CDR3 is CATSLAGVYEQYF. The CDR3 bases are TGTGCCACCAGTTTAGCGGGAGTCTACGAGCAGTACTTC.

The chain joins TRBV28 to TRBJ2-3; TRBD1 agrees at 9 bases. Losses at the gene ends were 5 bases for V and 0 bases for J; bases not matched to a gene: 9. CDR3 length equals 17 residues. In germline, CDR1 is MDHEN, CDR2 SYDVKM. CDR3 in amino acids: CASSGARDRVSTDTQYF. As DNA, the CDR3 is TGTGCCAGCAGTGGGGCGCGGGACAGGGTTAGCACAGATACGCAGTATTTT.

J is TRBJ1-1 and V is TRBV2, with D unclear. V was cut by 4 bases and J by 2 bases, with 11 bases left in between. CDR1 and CDR2 from the germline V gene are SNHLY and FYNNEI. This CDR3 has 14 amino acids. In nucleotides, the CDR3 is TGTGCCAGCAGTGTGGTAGGGCGCAACACTGAAGCTTTCTTT. Translated, it gives CASSVVGRNTEAFF.

The V call is TRBV30, the J call TRBJ2-3, with 9 positions matching TRBD2. The CDR3 contains 18 residues. In germline, CDR1 is GTSNPN, CDR2 SVGIG (reference sequence). The V and J ends lost 5 bases and 3 bases, in that order; junction bases with no gene match: 18. In DNA form, the CDR3 reads TGTGCCTGGGCCGGGGTCCAACTTAGCGGGGGTAGAACAGATACGCAGTATTTT. It specifies CAWAGVQLSGGRTDTQYF.

J is TRBJ1-1 and V is TRBV28; D is possibly TRBD1 (6 bases). This CDR3 region has 15 residues. Trimming removed 2 bases at V and 3 bases at J, with 13 bases between. Germline assignment: CDR1 MDHEN and CDR2 SYDVKM. CDR3 sequence reads: CASSLGGGRDTEAFF. In nucleotides, the CDR3 is TGTGCCAGCAGTTTAGGGGGCGGGAGGGACACTGAAGCTTTCTTT.

This rearrangement joins TRBV5-1 to TRBJ2-1, with D perhaps matching TRBD2 (5 bases). The CDR3 runs to 17 residues. CDR1 and CDR2 from the germline V gene are SGHRS and YFSETQ. V lost 6 bases to trimming and J lost 4 bases, with 23 bases between them. CDR3 nucleotides: TGCGCCAGCACCCGAGGGAACCTGGACTTATCTTACAATGAGCAGTTCTTC. Residues: CASTRGNLDLSYNEQFF.

The rearrangement joins TRBV7-2 to TRBJ2-3, with 9 bases matching TRBD1. Germline trimming cut 4 bases from V and 1 base from J; bases unmatched to any gene: 3. The germline CDR1 and CDR2 sequences are SGHTA and FQGNSA. This CDR3 contains 15 residues. The CDR3 region has the DNA TGTGCCAGCAGCTACCGGACAGGGGGCACAGATACGCAGTATTTT. It encodes CASSYRTGGTDTQYF.

The chain recombines TRBV5-6 with TRBJ2-1; D is uncertain. This CDR3 comprises 16 residues. Trimming pared 0 bases from V and 6 bases from J, leaving 16 bases between. Germline V gene lookup returns CDR1 SGHDT and CDR2 YYEEEE. CDR3 sequence reads: CASSLESSRGRNEQFF. The CDR3 DNA sequence: TGTGCCAGCAGCTTGGAATCGTCTCGAGGCCGCAATGAGCAGTTCTTC.

This chain links TRBV5-4 with TRBJ2-7, with 9 bases matching TRBD1. Looked up from germline, CDR1 is SGHNT and CDR2 is YYREEE (reference sequence). V shed 0 bases, J shed 6 bases, and the junction held 4 bases outside the gene matches. The CDR3 extends over 14 amino acids. The CDR3 DNA sequence: TGTGCCAGCAGCTTGGCAGGGACAGGGAGCGAGCAGTACTTC. Translating gives CASSLAGTGSEQYF.

The J gene is TRBJ2-3, the V gene TRBV7-6; TRBD2 aligns across 11 bases. The germline V gene encodes CDR1 SGHVS and CDR2 FNYEAQ. The V gene end was trimmed by 0 bases and the J gene end by 1 base; junction bases not matched to a gene: 15. The CDR3 has 21 residues. CDR3 bases: TGTGCCAGCAGCTTAGCCCCTTATAGCGGGGGGGCCGGTACGGGCACAGATACGCAGTATTTT. Its translation: CASSLAPYSGGAGTGTDTQYF.

J is TRBJ2-5 and V is TRBV9; D ambiguous. The length of the CDR3 is 16 residues. The germline V and J ends were trimmed by 0 bases and 2 bases, with 14 bases remaining between them. CDR1 and CDR2 from the germline V gene are SGDLS and YYNGEE. The CDR3, as DNA: TGTGCCAGCAGCGTAGGTCTATCGTCGAGTCAAGAGACCCAGTACTTC. The encoded protein is CASSVGLSSSQETQYF.

The chain links TRBV5-8 to TRBJ2-7; 14 bases align to TRBD2. Trimming at V came to 4 bases and at J to 1 base, leaving 4 bases not matched to a gene. Germline V gives CDR1 SGHTS, CDR2 YDEGEE. CDR3 size: 16 residues. Written as DNA, the CDR3 is TGTGCCAGCAGCCAAGGACTAGCGGGAGGTTCCTACGAGCAGTACTTC. This translates into CASSQGLAGGSYEQYF.

The chain has TRBV6-5 and TRBJ1-3; D perhaps matches TRBD1 (5 bases). Germline CDR1 MNHEY, CDR2 SVGAGI. CDR3 length: 16 amino acids. V lost 4 bases and J lost 2, with 15 bases in between. The CDR3, as DNA: TGTGCCAGCAGTTTGGCCAGGGCCGGAGCTGGAAACACCATATATTTT. Its translation: CASSLARAGAGNTIYF.

This chain connects TRBV7-2 to TRBJ2-7; D gene ambiguous. Germline CDR1 and CDR2: SGHTA and FQGNSA. The CDR3 is made up of 15 amino acids. Deletions cut 1 base from V and 0 bases from J, with 10 bases between. CDR3 bases: TGTGCCAGCAGCTTAGGGCGGTGGGTCTCCTACGAGCAGTACTTC. It is translated as CASSLGRWVSYEQYF.

This chain uses TRBV7-2 with TRBJ2-3; maybe TRBD2 (5 bases). CDR3 length: 16 residues. Germline V CDR1 and CDR2: SGHTA, FQGNSA. The V and J ends lost 5 bases and 3 bases respectively, with 18 bases between them. CDR3 sequence reads: CASSTGLGEGTDTQYF. The CDR3 DNA is TGTGCCAGCAGCACCGGCCTCGGGGAAGGTACAGATACGCAGTATTTT.

Points on this clone: The identical CDR3 is also encoded by other nucleotide sequences in the sample. The rearrangement uses TRBV7-9 and TRBJ1-1; D remains unclear. Germline V gene sequence: CDR1 SEHNR, CDR2 FQNEAQ (reference sequence). V was clipped by 1 base and J by 0 bases, with 6 bases between them. The CDR3 sequence is 14 residues long. Written as DNA, the CDR3 is TGTGCCAGCAGCTTAGGCCAGATGAACACTGAAGCTTTCTTT. Residues: CASSLGQMNTEAFF.

The chain joins TRBV10-3 to TRBJ2-7; 9 positions match TRBD1. This CDR3 has 15 residues. J gave up 3 bases and V 4 bases, and 7 bases lay outside the gene matches. CDR1 and CDR2 (germline): ENHRY, SYGVKD. Here the CDR3 DNA reads TGTGCCATCAGTGGGGGACAGGGTGTAGGCTACGAGCAGTACTTC. Protein product: CAISGGQGVGYEQYF.

The chain is built from TRBV9 and TRBJ1-6, with TRBD1 matching 7 bases. V lost 7 bases and J lost 5; bases outside the gene matches: 9. CDR1 and CDR2 (germline): SGDLS, YYNGEE. This CDR3 spans 15 amino acids. CDR3 sequence (DNA): TGTGCCAGCGCTGGACAGGATCGGGATAATTCACCCCTCCACTTT. This sequence encodes CASAGQDRDNSPLHF.

CDR3 DNA: TGTGCCAGCAGCAGAGGTGTAGCTAATGAAAAACTGTTTTTT. Translating it yields CASSRGVANEKLFF. The chain links TRBV11-2 to TRBJ1-4, with unresolved D. CDR3 length equals 14 residues. Trimming removed 5 bases at V and 3 bases at J, with 10 bases between. CDR1 is SGHAT and CDR2 is FQNNGV in the germline V gene.

This chain links TRBV6-5 with TRBJ1-5; TRBD1 is a possible D gene (6 bases). The CDR3 is 14 amino acids. Looked up from germline, CDR1 is MNHEY and CDR2 is SVGAGI. V was cut by 0 bases and J by 10 bases, with 13 bases left in between. CDR3 DNA sequence: TGTGCCAGCAGTTACTCGAAGGGGGGCAAACCCCAGCATTTT. It specifies CASSYSKGGKPQHF.

The rearrangement uses TRBV10-3 and TRBJ2-1; 7 bases fit TRBD2. The junction had 3 bases not matched to a gene; V was cut back by 2 bases and J by 2 bases. Germline V lookup: CDR1 ENHRY, CDR2 SYGVKD. CDR3 length equals 15 residues. This CDR3 reads CAISESGTTYNEQFF. CDR3 coding DNA: TGTGCCATCAGTGAGAGCGGGACGACCTACAATGAGCAGTTCTTC.

The chain uses TRBV27 and TRBJ1-1; TRBD1 might be the D (5 bases). Trimming took 5 bases from V and 4 from J, leaving 17 bases between them. The CDR3 runs to 15 residues. Per germline, CDR1 MNHEY and CDR2 SMNVEV (reference sequence). CDR3 nucleotides: TGTGCCAGCAGTCCCTGGGGGGTTGAGGGCACTGAAGCTTTCTTT. This codes for CASSPWGVEGTEAFF.

The chain recombines TRBV2 with TRBJ1-2; TRBD1 agrees at 7 bases. The germline V gene has CDR1 SNHLY and CDR2 FYNNEI. This CDR3 is built from 17 residues. V gave up 0 bases and J gave up 1 base; unmatched junction bases: 8. The CDR3 is CASSEALRDSYNYGYTF. The CDR3 nucleotides are TGTGCCAGCAGTGAAGCGCTTCGGGACAGCTATAACTATGGCTACACCTTC. The whole variable domain, filled in from reference TRBV2 and TRBJ1-2, reads EPEVTQTPSHQVTQMGQEVILRCVPISNHLYFYWYRQILGQKVEFLVSFYNNEISEKSEIFDDQFSVERPDGSNFTLKIRSTKLEDSAMYFCASSEALRDSYNYGYTFGSGTRLTVV.

The chain couples TRBV5-1 to TRBJ2-3; 7 bases align to TRBD2. With 1 base clipped from V and 4 bases from J, the junction kept 6 bases outside the gene matches. The CDR3 contains 15 residues. The germline CDR1 and CDR2 sequences are SGHRS and YFSETQ. CDR3 coding DNA: TGCGCCAGCAGCTTGAGCGGGATAAAGGCAGATACGCAGTATTTT. As protein: CASSLSGIKADTQYF.

The rearrangement uses TRBV4-2 and TRBJ1-4; D is unresolved. Trimming took 1 base from V and 15 from J, leaving 21 bases between them. CDR1 is LGHNA, CDR2 YNFKEQ, per germline. CDR3 length equals 15 residues. CDR3 coding DNA: TGTGCCAGCAGCCAAGTCGTACAGCAAAACCCGGGATTGTTTTTT. Protein product: CASSQVVQQNPGLFF.

The V and J genes are TRBV11-2 and TRBJ1-3, with D uncertain. Trimming removed 4 bases at V and 0 bases at J, with 13 bases between. The CDR3 is made up of 16 amino acids. Germline V gene sequence: CDR1 SGHAT, CDR2 FQNNGV. DNA of the CDR3: TGTGCCAGCAGCTCAGCCCAGTCCCTCTCTGGAAACACCATATATTTT. Its translation: CASSSAQSLSGNTIYF.

The chain uses TRBV7-2 and TRBJ2-7; perhaps TRBD1 as D (6 bases). Trimming removed 3 bases from V and 2 bases from J, with 11 bases in between. Germline V CDR1 and CDR2: SGHTA, FQGNSA. The length of the CDR3 is 14 residues. CDR3 in DNA: TGTGCCAGCAGCTTCGACAGGTATGCCTACGAGCAGTACTTC. It specifies CASSFDRYAYEQYF.